This paragraph covers one TCR beta chain sequence. Deletions cut 10 bases from V and 5 bases from J, with 43 bases between. CDR1 and CDR2 (germline): MDHEN, SYDVKM. CDR3 length: 22 residues. TCRdb's table, derived via immunoSEQ multiplex PCR, lists solely in-frame clones and lacks some. The sample has approximately 89,000 clones; under 95% are singletons. The data stem from a study of T cell responses to AZD1222 COVID-19 vaccine. This material consisted of peripheral blood, taken on day 0 of AZD1222 vaccination. The chain uses TRBV28 and TRBJ2-3, with D possibly called TRBD1 or TRBD2 (6 bases each). This TCR derives from an adult in good health. In nucleotides, the CDR3 is TGTGCCATAGCCGTCCCCGTTTCGGGGGCGGGGTTCGATAGAGGTACACAAGATACGCAGTATTTT. The encoded protein is CAIAVPVSGAGFDRGTQDTQYF.